This T cell receptor beta chain was identified during a study of CD8+ T cells in alopecia areata. Study-wide points: Scalp sample data also include resident alphabeta T cells from normal skin. Higher clonality than in normal scalp was seen in lesional scalp, especially alopecia totalis/universalis. Mouse data revealed clearer TCR sharing than patient data did, a gap possibly tied to HLA.

This clone has only a few counts. Its antigen is unknown. Extraction and reverse transcription of RNA yielded cDNA as the sequencing template. Method: immunoSEQ multiplex PCR; TCRdb's copy keeps in-frame clones and lacks some. Of about 120,000 clones listed, approximately 60% are singletons. CDR1 ENHRY and CDR2 SYGVKD come from the germline V gene. This CDR3 comprises 14 residues. Trimming shortened V by 6 bases and J by 0 bases, and 11 bases separated the two germline ends. T lymphocytes (CD4+ and CD8+) were sorted from PBMCs. The chain couples TRBV10-3 to TRBJ1-1; a possible D gene is TRBD1 (6 bases). The material sequenced was CD4+ T cells sorted from blood. The TCR comes from a human donor in good health. The DNA of the CDR3 is TGTGCCATCAGCATCGGACAGATGAACACTGAAGCTTTCTTT. This encodes CAISIGQMNTEAFF.